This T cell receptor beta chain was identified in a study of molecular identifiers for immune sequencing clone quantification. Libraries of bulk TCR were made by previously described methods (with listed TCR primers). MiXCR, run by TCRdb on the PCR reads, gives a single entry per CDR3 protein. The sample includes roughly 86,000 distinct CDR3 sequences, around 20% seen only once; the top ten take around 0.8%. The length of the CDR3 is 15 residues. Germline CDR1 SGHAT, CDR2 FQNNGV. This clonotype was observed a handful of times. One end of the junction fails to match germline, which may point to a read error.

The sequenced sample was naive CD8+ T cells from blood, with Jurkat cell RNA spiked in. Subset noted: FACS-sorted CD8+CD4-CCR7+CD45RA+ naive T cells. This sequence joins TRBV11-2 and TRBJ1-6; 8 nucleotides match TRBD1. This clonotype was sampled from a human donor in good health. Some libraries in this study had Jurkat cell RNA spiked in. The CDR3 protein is CACSGRQGPNSPLHF. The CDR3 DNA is TGTGCCTGCAGCGGACGACAGGGGCCGAATTCACCCCTCCACTTT. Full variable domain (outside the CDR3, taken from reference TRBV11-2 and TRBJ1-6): EAGVAQSPRYKIIEKRQSVAFWCNPISGHATLYWYQQILGQGPKLLIQFQNNGVVDDSQLPKDRFSAERLKGVDSTLKIQPAKLEDSAVYLCACSGRQGPNSPLHFGNGTRLTVT.